This record concerns one T cell receptor beta chain sequence. Authors' data handling: Reference gene primer amplification yielded estimated nucleated cell counts. This table comes from immunoSEQ multiplex PCR, and its TCRdb copy is limited to in-frame clones, with some not included. V and J calls and clone size are as listed in that table; D and trimming were resolved from the DNA. Here the sample spans about 220,000 clones, about 85% being singletons. These data come from a study of blood T cell repertoires in COVID-19. Overall study: Collection of acute and convalescent COVID-19 samples took place in the United States, Italy and Spain. PBMCs, B-cell-depleted T cells, or T cells provided the cDNA or gDNA that made up the material.

Trimming took off 0 bases at V and 1 base at J, with 12 bases between the two ends. The CDR3 is 16 amino acids. Germline CDR1 is MNHEY and CDR2 is SVGAGI. Sequences were obtained from peripheral blood. The TCR originated in a man in his forties or fifties who had recovered from COVID-19. The chain has TRBV6-5 and TRBJ1-2; D is unclear. The CDR3 DNA reads as TGTGCCAGCAGTTACTCGAGGGCAGGAGATAACTATGGCTACACCTTC. Translation gives CASSYSRAGDNYGYTF.